This T cell receptor beta chain was recovered during a study of cytomegalovirus exposure and HLA in healthy donors. The PCR had 60 Vbeta and 13 Jbeta primers. Clones were sequenced by immunoSEQ multiplex PCR, and TCRdb holds only the in-frame ones, with some missing. The sample yields approximately 140,000 clones, approximately 80% seen once. Turning to this clone: Its antigen is unknown. The junction and the germline gene differ at one end; a read error may be behind it.

The germline gives CDR1 SEHNR, CDR2 FQNEAQ (reference sequence). The CDR3 extends over 16 amino acids. General study results and limits: TCR beta V- and J-gene trimming, according to a later analysis, was linked to a missense DCLRE1C variant. Most of the TCR beta V segments (in an earlier analysis) were productive either about 87% or about 30% of the time. Certain indistinguishable V segments, among them TRBV6-2 and TRBV6-3, were excluded. In a later analysis, donors in an Asian-associated ancestry cluster reportedly had fewer N-insertions in productive TCRs than the cohort mean.

What was sequenced was PBMCs. This rearrangement joins TRBV7-9 to TRBJ2-3, with TRBD2 matching over 14 bases. This sequence originates from a male donor in good health and CMV-seronegative. CDR3 sequence (DNA): TGTTCCAGCAGCCCGGGGACTAGCGGGAGTACAGATACGCAGTATTTT. Its protein is CSSSPGTSGSTDTQYF.